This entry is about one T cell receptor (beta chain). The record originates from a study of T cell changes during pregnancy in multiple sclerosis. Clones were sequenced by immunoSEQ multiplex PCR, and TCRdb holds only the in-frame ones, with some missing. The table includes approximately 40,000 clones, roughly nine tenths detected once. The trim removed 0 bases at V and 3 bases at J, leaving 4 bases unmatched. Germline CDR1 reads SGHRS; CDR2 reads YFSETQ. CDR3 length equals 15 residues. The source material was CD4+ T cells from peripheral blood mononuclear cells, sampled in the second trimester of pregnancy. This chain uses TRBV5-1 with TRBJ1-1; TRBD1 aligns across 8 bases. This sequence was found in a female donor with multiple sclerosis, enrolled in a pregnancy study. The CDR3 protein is CASSLAGGRDTEAFF. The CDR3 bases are TGCGCCAGCAGCTTGGCAGGGGGCAGGGACACTGAAGCTTTCTTT.